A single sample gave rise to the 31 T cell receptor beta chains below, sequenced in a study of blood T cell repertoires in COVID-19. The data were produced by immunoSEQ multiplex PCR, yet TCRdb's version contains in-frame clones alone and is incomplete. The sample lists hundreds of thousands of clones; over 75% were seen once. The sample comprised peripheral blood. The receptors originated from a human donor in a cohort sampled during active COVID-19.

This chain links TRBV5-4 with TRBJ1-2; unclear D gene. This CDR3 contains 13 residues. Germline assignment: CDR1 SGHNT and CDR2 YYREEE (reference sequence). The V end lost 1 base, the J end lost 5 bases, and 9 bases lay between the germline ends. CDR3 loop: CASSLNGEYGYTF. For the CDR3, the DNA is TGTGCCAGCAGCTTGAACGGGGAGTATGGCTACACCTTC.

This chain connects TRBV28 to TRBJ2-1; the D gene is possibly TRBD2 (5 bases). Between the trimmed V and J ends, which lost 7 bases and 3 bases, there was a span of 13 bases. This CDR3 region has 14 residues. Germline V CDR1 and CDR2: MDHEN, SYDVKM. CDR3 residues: CASITTTRYNEQFF. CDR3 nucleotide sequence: TGTGCCAGCATCACGACTACCCGCTACAATGAGCAGTTCTTC.

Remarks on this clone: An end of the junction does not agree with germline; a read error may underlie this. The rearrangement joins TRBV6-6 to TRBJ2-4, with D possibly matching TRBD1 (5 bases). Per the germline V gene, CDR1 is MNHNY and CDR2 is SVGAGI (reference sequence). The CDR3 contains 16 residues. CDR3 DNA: TGTGCCAGCAGTTACCAACCCCCTGGACACCCCGGAGAGTTCCGCTTC. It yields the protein CASSYQPPGHPGEFRF.

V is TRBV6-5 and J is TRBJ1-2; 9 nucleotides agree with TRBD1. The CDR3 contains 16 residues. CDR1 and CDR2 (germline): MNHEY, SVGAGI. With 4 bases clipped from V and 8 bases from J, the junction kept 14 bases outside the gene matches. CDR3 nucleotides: TGTGCCAGCAGTTTCAGAACAGGGGGCGCCAAGATAGGCTACACCTTC. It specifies CASSFRTGGAKIGYTF.

The CDR3 DNA sequence: TGTGCCAGTAGTATAGGCGGCGGGACAGGGTTGGAGGAGCTGTTTTTT. Translated, it gives CASSIGGGTGLEELFF. This rearrangement joins TRBV19 to TRBJ2-2; TRBD1 agrees at 9 bases. The CDR3 is made up of 16 amino acids. V lost 1 base and J lost 10; bases outside the gene matches: 10. Germline values: CDR1 LNHDA, CDR2 SQIVND (reference sequence).

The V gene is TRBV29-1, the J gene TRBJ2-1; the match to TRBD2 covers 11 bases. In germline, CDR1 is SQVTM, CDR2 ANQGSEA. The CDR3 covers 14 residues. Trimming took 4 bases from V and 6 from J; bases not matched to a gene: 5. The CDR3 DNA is TGCAGCGTTGTTAGTAGCGGGAGGGTCAATGAGCAGTTCTTC. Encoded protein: CSVVSSGRVNEQFF.

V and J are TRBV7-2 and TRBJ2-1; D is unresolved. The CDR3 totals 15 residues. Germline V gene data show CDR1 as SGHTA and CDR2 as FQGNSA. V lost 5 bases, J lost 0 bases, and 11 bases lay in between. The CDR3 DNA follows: TGTGCCAGCAGCGTCTCTTCGGGCTCCTACAATGAGCAGTTCTTC. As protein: CASSVSSGSYNEQFF. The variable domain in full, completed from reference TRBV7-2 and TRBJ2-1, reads GAGVSQSPSNKVTEKGKDVELRCDPISGHTALYWYRQSLGQGLEFLIYFQGNSAPDKSGLPSDRFSAERTGGSVSTLTIQRTQQEDSAVYLCASSVSSGSYNEQFFGPGTRLTVL.

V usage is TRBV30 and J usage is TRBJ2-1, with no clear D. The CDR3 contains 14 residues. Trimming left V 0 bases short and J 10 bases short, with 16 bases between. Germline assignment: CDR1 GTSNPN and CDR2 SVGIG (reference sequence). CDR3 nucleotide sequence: TGTGCCTGGAGTGTACTCGGTAGAGCGACGGAGCAGTTCTTC. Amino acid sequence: CAWSVLGRATEQFF.

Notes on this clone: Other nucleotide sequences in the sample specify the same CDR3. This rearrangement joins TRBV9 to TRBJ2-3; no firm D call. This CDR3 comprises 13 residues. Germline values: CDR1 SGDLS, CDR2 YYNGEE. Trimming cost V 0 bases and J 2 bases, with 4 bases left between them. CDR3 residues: CASSVAVTDTQYF. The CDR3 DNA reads TGTGCCAGCAGCGTAGCGGTCACAGATACGCAGTATTTT.

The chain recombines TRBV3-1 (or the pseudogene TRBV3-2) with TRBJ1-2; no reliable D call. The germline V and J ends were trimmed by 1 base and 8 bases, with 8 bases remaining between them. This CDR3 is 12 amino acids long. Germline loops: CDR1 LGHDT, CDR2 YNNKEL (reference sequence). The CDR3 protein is CASSQVPVGYTF. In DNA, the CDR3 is TGTGCCAGCAGCCAAGTACCGGTAGGCTACACCTTC.

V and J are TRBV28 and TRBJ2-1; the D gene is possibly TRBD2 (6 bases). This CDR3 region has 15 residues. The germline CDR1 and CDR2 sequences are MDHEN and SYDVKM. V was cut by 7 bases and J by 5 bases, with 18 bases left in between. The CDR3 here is CASTPGGTGNNEQFF. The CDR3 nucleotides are TGTGCCAGCACCCCGGGCGGGACTGGAAACAATGAGCAGTTCTTC.

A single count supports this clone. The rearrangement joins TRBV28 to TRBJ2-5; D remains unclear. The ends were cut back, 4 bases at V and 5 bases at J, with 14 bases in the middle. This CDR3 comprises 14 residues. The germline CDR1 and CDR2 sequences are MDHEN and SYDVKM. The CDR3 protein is CASSSTGFLETQYF. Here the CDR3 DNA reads TGTGCCAGCAGTTCAACCGGTTTCCTGGAGACCCAGTACTTC.

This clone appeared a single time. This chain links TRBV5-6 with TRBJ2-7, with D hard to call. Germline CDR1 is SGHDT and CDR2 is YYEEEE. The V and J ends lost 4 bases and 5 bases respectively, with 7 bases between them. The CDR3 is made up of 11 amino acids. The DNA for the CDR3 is TGTGCCAGCAGCGCCGCGGACGAGCAGTACTTC. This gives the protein CASSAADEQYF. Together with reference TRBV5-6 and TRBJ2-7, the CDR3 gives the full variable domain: DAGVTQSPTHLIKTRGQQVTLRCSPKSGHDTVSWYQQALGQGPQFIFQYYEEEERQRGNFPDRFSGHQFPNYSSELNVNALLLGDSALYLCASSAADEQYFGPGTRLTVT.

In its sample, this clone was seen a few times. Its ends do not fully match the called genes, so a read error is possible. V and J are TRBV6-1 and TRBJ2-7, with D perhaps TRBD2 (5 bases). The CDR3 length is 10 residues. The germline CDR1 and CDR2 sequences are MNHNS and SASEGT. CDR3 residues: CASSERGLDF. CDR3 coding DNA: TGTGCCAGCAGTGAACGAGGACTGGATTTC.

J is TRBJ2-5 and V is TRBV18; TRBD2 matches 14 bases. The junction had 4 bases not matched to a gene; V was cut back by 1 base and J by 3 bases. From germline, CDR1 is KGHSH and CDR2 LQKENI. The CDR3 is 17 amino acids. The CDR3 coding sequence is TGTGCCAGCTCACCACAAGAGGGACTAGCGGGGGAAGAGACCCAGTACTTC. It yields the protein CASSPQEGLAGEETQYF.

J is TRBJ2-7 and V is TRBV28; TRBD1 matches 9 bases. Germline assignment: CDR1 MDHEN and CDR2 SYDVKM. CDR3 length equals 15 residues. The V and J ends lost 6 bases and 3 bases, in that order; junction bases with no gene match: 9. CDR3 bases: TGTGCCAGCAGCCGCTCCGGGACAGGGCACTACGAGCAGTACTTC. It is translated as CASSRSGTGHYEQYF.

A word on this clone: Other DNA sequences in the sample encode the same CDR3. The CDR3 protein is CASSVDSGRGTDTQYF. CDR3 in DNA: TGTGCCAGCAGCGTTGATAGCGGGAGAGGCACAGATACGCAGTATTTT. The chain is built from TRBV9 and TRBJ2-3; 9 bases agree with TRBD2. V gave up 2 bases and J gave up 1 base; unmatched junction bases: 5. Germline V gene sequence: CDR1 SGDLS, CDR2 YYNGEE. CDR3 size: 16 residues.

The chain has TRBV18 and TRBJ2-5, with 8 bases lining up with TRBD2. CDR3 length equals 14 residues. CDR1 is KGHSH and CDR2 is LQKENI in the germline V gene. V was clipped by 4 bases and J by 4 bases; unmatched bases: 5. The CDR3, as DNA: TGTGCCAGCTCACGAGCGGGAGCTGCAGAGACCCAGTACTTC. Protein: CASSRAGAAETQYF.

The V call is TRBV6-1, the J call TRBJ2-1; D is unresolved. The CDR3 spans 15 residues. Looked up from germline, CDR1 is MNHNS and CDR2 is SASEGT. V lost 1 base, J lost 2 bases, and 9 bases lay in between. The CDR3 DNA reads TGTGCCAGCAGTGAAGAGCGAGATACCTACAATGAGCAGTTCTTC. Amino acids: CASSEERDTYNEQFF.

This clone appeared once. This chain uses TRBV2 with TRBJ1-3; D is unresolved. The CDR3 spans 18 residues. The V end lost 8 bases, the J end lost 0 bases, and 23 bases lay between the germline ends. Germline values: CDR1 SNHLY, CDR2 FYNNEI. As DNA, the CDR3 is TGTGCCAGCGACGATTCGAAACGGAGGACGATCTCTGGAAACACCATATATTTT. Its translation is CASDDSKRRTISGNTIYF. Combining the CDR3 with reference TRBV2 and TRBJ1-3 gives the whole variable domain EPEVTQTPSHQVTQMGQEVILRCVPISNHLYFYWYRQILGQKVEFLVSFYNNEISEKSEIFDDQFSVERPDGSNFTLKIRSTKLEDSAMYFCASDDSKRRTISGNTIYFGEGSWLTVV.

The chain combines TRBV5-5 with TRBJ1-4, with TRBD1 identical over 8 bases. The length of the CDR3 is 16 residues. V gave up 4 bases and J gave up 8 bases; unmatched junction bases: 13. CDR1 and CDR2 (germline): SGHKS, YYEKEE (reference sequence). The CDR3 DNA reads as TGTGCCAGCAGCCCTTTCCCGGGACAGGCCAACGAAAAACTGTTTTTT. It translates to CASSPFPGQANEKLFF.

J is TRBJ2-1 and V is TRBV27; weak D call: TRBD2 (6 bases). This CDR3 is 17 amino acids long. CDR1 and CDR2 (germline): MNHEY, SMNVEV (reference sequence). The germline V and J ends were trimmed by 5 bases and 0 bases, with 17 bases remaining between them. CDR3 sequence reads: CASSPPGRGTSYNEQFF. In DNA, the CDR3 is TGTGCCAGCAGTCCGCCGGGGCGGGGAACCTCCTACAATGAGCAGTTCTTC.

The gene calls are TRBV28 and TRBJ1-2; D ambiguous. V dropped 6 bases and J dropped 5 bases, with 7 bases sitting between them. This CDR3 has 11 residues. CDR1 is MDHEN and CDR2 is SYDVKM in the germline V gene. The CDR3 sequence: CASSIGYGYTF. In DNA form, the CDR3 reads TGTGCCAGCAGCATCGGGTATGGCTACACCTTC.

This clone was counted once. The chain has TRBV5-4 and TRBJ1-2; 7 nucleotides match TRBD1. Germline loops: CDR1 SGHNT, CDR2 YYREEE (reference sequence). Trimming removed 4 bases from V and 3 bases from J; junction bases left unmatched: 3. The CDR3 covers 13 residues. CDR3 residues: CASSPDRDYGYTF. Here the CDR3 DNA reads TGTGCCAGCAGCCCAGACAGGGACTATGGCTACACCTTC.

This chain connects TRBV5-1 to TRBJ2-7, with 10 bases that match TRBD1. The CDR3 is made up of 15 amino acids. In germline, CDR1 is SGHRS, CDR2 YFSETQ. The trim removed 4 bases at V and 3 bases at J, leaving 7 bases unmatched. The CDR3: CASSAGTGDFYEQYF. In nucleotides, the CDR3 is TGCGCCAGCAGCGCCGGGACAGGGGACTTCTACGAGCAGTACTTC.

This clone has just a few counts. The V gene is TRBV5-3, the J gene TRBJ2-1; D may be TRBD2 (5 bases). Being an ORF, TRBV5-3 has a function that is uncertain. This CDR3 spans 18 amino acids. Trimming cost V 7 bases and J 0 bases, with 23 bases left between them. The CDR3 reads CARDSLGLRSSSYNEQFF. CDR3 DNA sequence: TGTGCCAGAGACTCGTTAGGACTCCGGTCTAGCTCCTACAATGAGCAGTTCTTC.

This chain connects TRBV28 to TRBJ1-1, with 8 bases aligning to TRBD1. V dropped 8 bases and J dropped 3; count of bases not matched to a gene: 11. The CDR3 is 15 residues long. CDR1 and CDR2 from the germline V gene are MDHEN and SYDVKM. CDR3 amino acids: CASLDPGGWDTEAFF. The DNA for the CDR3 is TGTGCCAGCCTGGATCCAGGGGGCTGGGACACTGAAGCTTTCTTT.

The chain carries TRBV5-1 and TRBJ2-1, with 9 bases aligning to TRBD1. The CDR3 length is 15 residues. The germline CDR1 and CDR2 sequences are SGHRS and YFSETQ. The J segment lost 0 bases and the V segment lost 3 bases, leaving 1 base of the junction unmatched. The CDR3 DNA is TGCGCCAGCAGCTGGACAGGGGACTCCTACAATGAGCAGTTCTTC. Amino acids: CASSWTGDSYNEQFF.

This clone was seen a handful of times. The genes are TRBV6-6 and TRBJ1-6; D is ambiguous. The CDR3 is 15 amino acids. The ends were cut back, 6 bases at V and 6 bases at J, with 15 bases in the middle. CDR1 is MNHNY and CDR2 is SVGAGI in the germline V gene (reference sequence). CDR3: CASRPSDGINSPLHF. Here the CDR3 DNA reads TGTGCCAGCAGACCCTCGGACGGGATTAATTCACCCCTCCACTTT.

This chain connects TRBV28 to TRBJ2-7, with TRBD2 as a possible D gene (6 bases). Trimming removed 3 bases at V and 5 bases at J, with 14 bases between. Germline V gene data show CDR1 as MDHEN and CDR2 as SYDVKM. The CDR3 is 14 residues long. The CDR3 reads CASSLDGRRDEQYF. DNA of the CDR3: TGTGCCAGCAGTTTGGACGGGAGAAGAGACGAGCAGTACTTC. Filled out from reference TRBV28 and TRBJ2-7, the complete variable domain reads DVKVTQSSRYLVKRTGEKVFLECVQDMDHENMFWYRQDPGLGLRLIYFSYDVKMKEKGDIPEGYSVSREKKERFSLILESASTNQTSMYLCASSLDGRRDEQYFGPGTRLTVT.

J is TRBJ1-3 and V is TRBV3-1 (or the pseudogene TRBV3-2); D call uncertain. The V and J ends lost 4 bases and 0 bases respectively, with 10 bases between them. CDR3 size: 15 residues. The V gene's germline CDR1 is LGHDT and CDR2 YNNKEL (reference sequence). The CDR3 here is CASSRRVSSGNTIYF. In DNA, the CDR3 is TGTGCCAGCAGCCGGAGGGTGAGCTCTGGAAACACCATATATTTT.